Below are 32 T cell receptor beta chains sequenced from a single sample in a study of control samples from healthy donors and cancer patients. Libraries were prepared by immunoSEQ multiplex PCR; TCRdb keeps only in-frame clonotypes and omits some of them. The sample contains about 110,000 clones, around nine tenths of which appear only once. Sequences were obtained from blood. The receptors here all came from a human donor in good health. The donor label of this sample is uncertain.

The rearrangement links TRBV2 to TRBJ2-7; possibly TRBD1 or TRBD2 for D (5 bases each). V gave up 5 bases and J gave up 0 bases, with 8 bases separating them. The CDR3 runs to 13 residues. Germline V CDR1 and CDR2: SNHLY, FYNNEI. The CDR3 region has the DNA TGTGCCAGCAGTTTGGGGGTCTCCTACGAGCAGTACTTC. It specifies CASSLGVSYEQYF.

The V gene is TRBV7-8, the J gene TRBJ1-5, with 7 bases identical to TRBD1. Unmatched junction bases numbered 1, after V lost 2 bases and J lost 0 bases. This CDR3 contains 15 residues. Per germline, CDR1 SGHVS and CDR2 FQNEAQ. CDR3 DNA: TGTGCCAGCAGCTTACAGGGGGATAGCAATCAGCCCCAGCATTTT. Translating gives CASSLQGDSNQPQHF.

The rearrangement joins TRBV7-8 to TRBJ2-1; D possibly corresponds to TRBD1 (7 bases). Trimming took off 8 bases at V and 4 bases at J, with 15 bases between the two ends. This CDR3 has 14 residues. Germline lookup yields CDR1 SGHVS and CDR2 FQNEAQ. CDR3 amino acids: CASLEGASYNEQFF. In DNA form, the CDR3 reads TGTGCCAGCCTGGAGGGGGCGTCTTACAATGAGCAGTTCTTC.

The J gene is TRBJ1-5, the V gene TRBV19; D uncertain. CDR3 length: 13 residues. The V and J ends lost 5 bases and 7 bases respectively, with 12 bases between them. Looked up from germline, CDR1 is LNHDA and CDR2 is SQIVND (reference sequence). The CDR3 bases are TGTGCCAGTAGTCCAAATCATGGACAGCCCCAGCATTTT. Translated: CASSPNHGQPQHF.

CDR3 nucleotides: TGCGCCAGCAGCCCTACGATGGGCGAGGTCTACTATGGCTACACCTTC. It yields the protein CASSPTMGEVYYGYTF. V is TRBV5-1 and J is TRBJ1-2; no firm D call. This CDR3 comprises 16 residues. Germline loops: CDR1 SGHRS, CDR2 YFSETQ. V lost 4 bases, J lost 3 bases, and 19 bases lay in between.

DNA of the CDR3: TGTGCCAGCACGCAGAGGATCTCCTACGAGCAGTACTTC. Amino acid sequence: CASTQRISYEQYF. The chain recombines TRBV6-5 with TRBJ2-7; D remains unclear. This CDR3 is built from 13 residues. Germline V gene sequence: CDR1 MNHEY, CDR2 SVGAGI. Deletions cut 7 bases from V and 0 bases from J, with 10 bases between.

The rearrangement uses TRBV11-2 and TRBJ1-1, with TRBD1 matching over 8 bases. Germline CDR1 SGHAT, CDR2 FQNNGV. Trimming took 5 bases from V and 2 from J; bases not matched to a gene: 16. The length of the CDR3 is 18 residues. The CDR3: CASSQIGQGVGTNTEAFF. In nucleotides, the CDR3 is TGTGCCAGCAGCCAGATAGGACAGGGAGTTGGGACAAACACTGAAGCTTTCTTT.

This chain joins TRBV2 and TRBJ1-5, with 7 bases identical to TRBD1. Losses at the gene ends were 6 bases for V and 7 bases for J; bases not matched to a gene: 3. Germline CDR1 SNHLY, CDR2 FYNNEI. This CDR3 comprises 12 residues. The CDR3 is CASRGGGQPQHF. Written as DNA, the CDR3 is TGTGCCAGCAGGGGAGGGGGCCAGCCCCAGCATTTT. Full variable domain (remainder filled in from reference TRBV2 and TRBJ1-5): EPEVTQTPSHQVTQMGQEVILRCVPISNHLYFYWYRQILGQKVEFLVSFYNNEISEKSEIFDDQFSVERPDGSNFTLKIRSTKLEDSAMYFCASRGGGQPQHFGDGTRLSIL.

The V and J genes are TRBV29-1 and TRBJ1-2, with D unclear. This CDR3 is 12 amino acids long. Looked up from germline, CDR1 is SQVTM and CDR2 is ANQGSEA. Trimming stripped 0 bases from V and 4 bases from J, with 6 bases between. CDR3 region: CSVEERAYGYTF. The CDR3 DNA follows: TGCAGCGTTGAAGAACGGGCCTATGGCTACACCTTC.

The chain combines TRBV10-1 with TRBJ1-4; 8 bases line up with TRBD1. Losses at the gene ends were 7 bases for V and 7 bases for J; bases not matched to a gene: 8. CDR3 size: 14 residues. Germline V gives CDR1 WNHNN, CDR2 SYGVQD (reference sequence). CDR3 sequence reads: CASTPDRESEKLFF. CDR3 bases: TGCGCCAGCACCCCGGACAGGGAAAGTGAAAAACTGTTTTTT.

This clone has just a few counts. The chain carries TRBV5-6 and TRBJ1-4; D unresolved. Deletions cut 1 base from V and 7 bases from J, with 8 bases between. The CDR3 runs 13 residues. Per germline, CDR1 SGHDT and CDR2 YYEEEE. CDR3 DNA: TGTGCCAGCAGCTTGAGGGCAGTTGAAAAACTGTTTTTT. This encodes CASSLRAVEKLFF.

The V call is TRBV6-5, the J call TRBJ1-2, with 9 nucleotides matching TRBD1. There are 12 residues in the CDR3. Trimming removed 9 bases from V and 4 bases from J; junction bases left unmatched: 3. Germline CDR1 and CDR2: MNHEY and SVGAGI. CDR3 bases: TGTGCCAGTGGACAGGGGCTCTATGGCTACACCTTC. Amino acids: CASGQGLYGYTF.

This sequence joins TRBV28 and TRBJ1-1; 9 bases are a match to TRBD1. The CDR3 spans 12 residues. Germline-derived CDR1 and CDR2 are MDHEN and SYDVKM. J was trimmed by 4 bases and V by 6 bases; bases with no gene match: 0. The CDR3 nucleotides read TGTGCCAGCAGGACAGGGGGCACTGAAGCTTTCTTT. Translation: CASRTGGTEAFF. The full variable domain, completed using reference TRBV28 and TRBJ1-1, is DVKVTQSSRYLVKRTGEKVFLECVQDMDHENMFWYRQDPGLGLRLIYFSYDVKMKEKGDIPEGYSVSREKKERFSLILESASTNQTSMYLCASRTGGTEAFFGQGTRLTVV.

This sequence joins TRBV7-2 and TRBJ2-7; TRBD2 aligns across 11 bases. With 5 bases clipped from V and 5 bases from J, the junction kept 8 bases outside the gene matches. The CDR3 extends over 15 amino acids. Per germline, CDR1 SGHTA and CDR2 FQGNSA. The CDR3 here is CASSKTSGVTNEQYF. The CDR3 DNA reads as TGTGCCAGCAGCAAGACTAGCGGGGTTACAAACGAGCAGTACTTC.

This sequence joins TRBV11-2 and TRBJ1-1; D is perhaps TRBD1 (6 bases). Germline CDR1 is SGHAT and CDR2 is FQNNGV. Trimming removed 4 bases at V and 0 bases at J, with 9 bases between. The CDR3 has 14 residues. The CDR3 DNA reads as TGTGCCAGCAGCTACGACAGGCTGAACACTGAAGCTTTCTTT. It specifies CASSYDRLNTEAFF.

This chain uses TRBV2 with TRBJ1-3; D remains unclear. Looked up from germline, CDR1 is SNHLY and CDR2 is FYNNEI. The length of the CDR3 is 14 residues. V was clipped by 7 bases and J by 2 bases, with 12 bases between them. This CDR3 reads CASTPGLTGNTIYF. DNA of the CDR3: TGTGCCAGCACCCCGGGGTTAACTGGAAACACCATATATTTT. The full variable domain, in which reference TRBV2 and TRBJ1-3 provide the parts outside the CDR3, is EPEVTQTPSHQVTQMGQEVILRCVPISNHLYFYWYRQILGQKVEFLVSFYNNEISEKSEIFDDQFSVERPDGSNFTLKIRSTKLEDSAMYFCASTPGLTGNTIYFGEGSWLTVV.

The CDR3 here is CATSDPTSGVDTQYF. CDR3 DNA sequence: TGTGCCACCAGTGATCCGACTAGCGGGGTAGATACGCAGTATTTT. The V call is TRBV24-1, the J call TRBJ2-3; TRBD2 matches 11 bases. The CDR3 consists of 15 residues. Per germline, CDR1 KGHDR and CDR2 SFDVKD. V lost 3 bases, J lost 5 bases, and 3 bases stayed unmatched.

As DNA, the CDR3 is TGTGCCACCAGTGATTCGACAGGGACTGGGGCCAACGTCCTGACTTTC. Residues: CATSDSTGTGANVLTF. The chain employs TRBV24-1 and TRBJ2-6; 7 bases fit TRBD1. The CDR3 has 16 residues. Germline CDR1 reads KGHDR; CDR2 reads SFDVKD. V shed 2 bases, J shed 2 bases, and the junction held 2 bases outside the gene matches.

The CDR3 loop reads CASRRGRSEQYV. The CDR3 bases are TGTGCCAGCCGCAGGGGGCGATCCGAGCAGTACGTC. The chain employs TRBV7-3 and TRBJ2-7; 8 nucleotides match TRBD1. CDR1 SGHTA and CDR2 FQGTGA come from the germline V gene. The length of the CDR3 is 12 residues. Unmatched junction bases numbered 6, after V lost 8 bases and J lost 6 bases.

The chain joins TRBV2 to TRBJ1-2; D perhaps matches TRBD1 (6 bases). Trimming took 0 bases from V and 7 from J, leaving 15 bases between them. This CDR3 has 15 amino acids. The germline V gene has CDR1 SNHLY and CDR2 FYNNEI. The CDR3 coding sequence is TGTGCCAGCAGTGAAGCGCTTCAGGGGCGGGGTGGCTACACCTTC. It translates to CASSEALQGRGGYTF.

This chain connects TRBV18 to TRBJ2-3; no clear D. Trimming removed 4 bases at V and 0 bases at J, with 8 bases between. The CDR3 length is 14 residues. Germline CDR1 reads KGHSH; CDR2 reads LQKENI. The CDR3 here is CASSLVESTDTQYF. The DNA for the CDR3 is TGTGCCAGCTCACTCGTCGAAAGCACAGATACGCAGTATTTT.

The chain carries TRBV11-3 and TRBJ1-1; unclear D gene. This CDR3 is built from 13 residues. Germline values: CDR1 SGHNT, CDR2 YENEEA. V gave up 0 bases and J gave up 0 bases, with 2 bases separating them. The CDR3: CASSLDMNTEAFF. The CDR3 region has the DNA TGTGCCAGCAGCTTAGACATGAACACTGAAGCTTTCTTT.

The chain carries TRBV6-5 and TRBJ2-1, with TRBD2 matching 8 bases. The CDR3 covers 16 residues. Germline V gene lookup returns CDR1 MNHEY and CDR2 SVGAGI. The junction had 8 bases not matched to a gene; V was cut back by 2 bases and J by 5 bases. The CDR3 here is CASSYDPGGADNEQFF. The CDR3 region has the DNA TGTGCCAGCAGTTACGACCCGGGGGGGGCGGACAATGAGCAGTTCTTC.

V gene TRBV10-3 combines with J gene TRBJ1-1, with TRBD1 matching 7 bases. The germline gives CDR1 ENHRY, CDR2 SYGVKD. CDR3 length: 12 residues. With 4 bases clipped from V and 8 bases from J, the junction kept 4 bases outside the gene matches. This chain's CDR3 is CAISGPDREAFF. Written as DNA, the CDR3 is TGTGCCATCAGTGGACCGGACAGGGAAGCTTTCTTT.

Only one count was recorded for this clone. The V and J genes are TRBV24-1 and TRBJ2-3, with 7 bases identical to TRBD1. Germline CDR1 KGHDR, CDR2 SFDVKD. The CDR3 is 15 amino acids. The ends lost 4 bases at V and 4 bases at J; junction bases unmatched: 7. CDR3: CATSELGQRADTQYF. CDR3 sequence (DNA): TGTGCCACCAGTGAGCTGGGACAGAGGGCAGATACGCAGTATTTT.

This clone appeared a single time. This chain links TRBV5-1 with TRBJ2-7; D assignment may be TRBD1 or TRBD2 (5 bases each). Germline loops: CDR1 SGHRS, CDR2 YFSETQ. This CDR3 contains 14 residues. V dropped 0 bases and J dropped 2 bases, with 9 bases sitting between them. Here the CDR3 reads CASSLGQGPYEQYV. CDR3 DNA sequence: TGCGCCAGCAGCTTGGGGCAGGGACCCTACGAGCAGTACGTC.

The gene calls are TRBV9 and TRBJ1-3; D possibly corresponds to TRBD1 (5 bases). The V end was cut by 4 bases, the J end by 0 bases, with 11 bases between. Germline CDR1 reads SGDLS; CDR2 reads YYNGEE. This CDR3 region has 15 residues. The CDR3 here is CASSPGAVSGNTIYF. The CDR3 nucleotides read TGTGCCAGCAGCCCCGGGGCAGTCTCTGGAAACACCATATATTTT.

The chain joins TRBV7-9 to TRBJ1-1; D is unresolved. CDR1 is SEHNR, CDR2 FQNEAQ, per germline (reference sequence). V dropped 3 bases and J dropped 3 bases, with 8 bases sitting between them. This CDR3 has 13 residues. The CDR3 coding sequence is TGTGCCAGCAGCTTGAAGTGGGACACTGAAGCTTTCTTT. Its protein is CASSLKWDTEAFF.

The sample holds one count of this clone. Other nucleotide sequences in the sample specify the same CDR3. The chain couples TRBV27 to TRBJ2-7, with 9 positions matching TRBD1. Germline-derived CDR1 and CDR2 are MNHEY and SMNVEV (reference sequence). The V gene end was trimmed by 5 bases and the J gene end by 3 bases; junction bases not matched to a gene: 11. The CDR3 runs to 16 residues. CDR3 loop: CASSPVTGTGLYEQYF. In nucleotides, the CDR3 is TGTGCCAGCAGTCCTGTCACCGGGACAGGGCTCTACGAGCAGTACTTC.

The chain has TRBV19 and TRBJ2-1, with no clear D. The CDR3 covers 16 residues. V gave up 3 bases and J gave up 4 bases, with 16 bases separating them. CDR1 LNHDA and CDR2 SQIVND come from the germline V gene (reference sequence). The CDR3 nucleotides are TGTGCCAGTAGTATCCAGCCCCAAGGAACTTACAATGAGCAGTTCTTC. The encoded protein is CASSIQPQGTYNEQFF.

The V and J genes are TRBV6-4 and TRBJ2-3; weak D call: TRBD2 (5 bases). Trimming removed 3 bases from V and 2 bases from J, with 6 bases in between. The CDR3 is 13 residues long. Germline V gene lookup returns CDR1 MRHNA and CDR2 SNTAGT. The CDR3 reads CASSERDTDTQYF. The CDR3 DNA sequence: TGTGCCAGCAGTGAGAGGGACACAGATACGCAGTATTTT.

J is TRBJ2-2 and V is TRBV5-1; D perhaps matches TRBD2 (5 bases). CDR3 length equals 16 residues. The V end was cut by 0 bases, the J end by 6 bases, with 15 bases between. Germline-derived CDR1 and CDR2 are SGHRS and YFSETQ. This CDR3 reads CASSLAAGPSPGELFF. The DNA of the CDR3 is TGCGCCAGCAGCTTGGCCGCAGGCCCTAGCCCCGGGGAGCTGTTTTTT.